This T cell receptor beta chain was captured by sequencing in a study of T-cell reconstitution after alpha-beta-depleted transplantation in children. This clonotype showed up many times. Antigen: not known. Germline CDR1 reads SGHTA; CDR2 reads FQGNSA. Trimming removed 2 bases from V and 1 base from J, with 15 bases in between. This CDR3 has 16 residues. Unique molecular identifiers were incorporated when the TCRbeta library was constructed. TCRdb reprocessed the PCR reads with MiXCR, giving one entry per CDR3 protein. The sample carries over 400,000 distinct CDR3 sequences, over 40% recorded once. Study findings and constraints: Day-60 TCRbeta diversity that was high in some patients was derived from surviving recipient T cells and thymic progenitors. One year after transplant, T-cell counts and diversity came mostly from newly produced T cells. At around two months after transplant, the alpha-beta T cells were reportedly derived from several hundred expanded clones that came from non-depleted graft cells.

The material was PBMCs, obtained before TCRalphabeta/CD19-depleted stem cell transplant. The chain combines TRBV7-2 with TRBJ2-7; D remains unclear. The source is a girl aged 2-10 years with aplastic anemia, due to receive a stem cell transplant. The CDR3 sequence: CASSLLHSLSSYEQYF. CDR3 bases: TGTGCCAGCAGCTTATTGCACTCCCTGTCATCCTACGAGCAGTACTTC.